The next 8 T cell receptor beta chains were all read from a single sample in a study of shared clonotypes between healthy human individuals. The table came from immunoSEQ multiplex PCR; TCRdb's copy has only in-frame clones and leaves some out. The repertoire holds hundreds of thousands of clones, with roughly 70% as singletons. The sequenced material came from memory CD4+ T cells sorted from blood. Subset meaning: CD45RA-negative fraction. Receptors were obtained from a man in his thirties or forties in good health.

In this sample, this clone turned up once. The chain combines TRBV6-1 with TRBJ1-5; D is perhaps TRBD1 (5 bases). The germline V and J ends were trimmed by 5 bases and 6 bases, with 11 bases remaining between them. The CDR3 is 13 amino acids. From germline, CDR1 is MNHNS and CDR2 SASEGT. CDR3 residues: CASSRAGTQPQHF. Written as DNA, the CDR3 is TGTGCCAGCAGTCGGGCAGGGACTCAGCCCCAGCATTTT.

This clone was detected a few times. The rearrangement links TRBV7-2 to TRBJ2-3; TRBD2 matches at 8 bases. The CDR3 covers 16 residues. The trim removed 2 bases at V and 5 bases at J, leaving 9 bases unmatched. The germline V gene has CDR1 SGHTA and CDR2 FQGNSA. This CDR3 is CASSLWASGSIDTQYF. Written as DNA, the CDR3 is TGTGCCAGCAGCTTATGGGCGAGCGGGAGTATAGATACGCAGTATTTT.

There are a few counts of this clone. The V call is TRBV27, the J call TRBJ2-3, with 12 nucleotides matching TRBD2. The germline gives CDR1 MNHEY, CDR2 SMNVEV (reference sequence). The CDR3 extends over 14 amino acids. V gave up 4 bases and J gave up 7 bases; unmatched junction bases: 3. The CDR3 DNA reads TGTGCCAGCAGTTCCGGACTAGCGGGAAATACGCAGTATTTT. Translation gives CASSSGLAGNTQYF.

The rearrangement joins TRBV27 to TRBJ2-1; D call uncertain. V shed 5 bases and J shed 6 bases, with 14 bases lying between them. This CDR3 has 14 amino acids. From germline, CDR1 is MNHEY and CDR2 SMNVEV (reference sequence). CDR3 loop: CASSPLGWGNEQFF. The CDR3 DNA reads TGTGCCAGCAGTCCCCTGGGTTGGGGCAATGAGCAGTTCTTC.

V is TRBV2 and J is TRBJ2-3; TRBD1 matches at 9 bases. J was trimmed by 0 bases and V by 5 bases; bases with no gene match: 9. Germline V gives CDR1 SNHLY, CDR2 FYNNEI. This CDR3 spans 17 amino acids. The CDR3 sequence is CASSPPIGQGSTDTQYF. The CDR3 DNA follows: TGTGCCAGCAGTCCACCAATCGGACAGGGGAGCACAGATACGCAGTATTTT.

The chain is built from TRBV7-8 and TRBJ1-3; TRBD1 might be the D (6 bases). CDR1 and CDR2 (germline): SGHVS, FQNEAQ. V lost 1 base and J 9 bases, leaving 13 bases between the germline ends. CDR3 size: 14 residues. The CDR3 region is CASSLGTSGATIYF. The CDR3 nucleotides are TGTGCCAGCAGCTTAGGCACATCGGGGGCCACCATATATTTT. Drawing the rest from reference TRBV7-8 and TRBJ1-3, the complete variable domain is GAGVSQSPRYKVAKRGQDVALRCDPISGHVSLFWYQQALGQGPEFLTYFQNEAQLDKSGLPSDRFFAERPEGSVSTLKIQRTQQEDSAVYLCASSLGTSGATIYFGEGSWLTVV.

The chain joins TRBV4-2 to TRBJ2-7; 8 bases are a match to TRBD2. CDR1 and CDR2 (germline): LGHNA, YNFKEQ. The CDR3 spans 17 residues. V shed 4 bases and J 1 base; nucleotides not matched to a gene: 12. The CDR3 DNA sequence: TGTGCCAGCAGCCTCCAAGCCCTGGCGGGAGGTTCCTACGAGCAGTACTTC. Translated: CASSLQALAGGSYEQYF.

This clone was found once. The chain combines TRBV11-2 with TRBJ2-7, with D tentatively TRBD1 (5 bases). This CDR3 is 15 amino acids long. The germline CDR1 and CDR2 sequences are SGHAT and FQNNGV. V gave up 7 bases and J gave up 5 bases, with 21 bases separating them. CDR3 bases: TGTGCCAGCACCCGGTTATCAGGGAATTCCCACGAGCAGTACTTC. Protein: CASTRLSGNSHEQYF.